This entry lists 32 T cell receptor beta chains sequenced from one sample in a study of T-cell reconstitution after alpha-beta-depleted transplantation in children. The TCRbeta library was prepared with unique molecular identifiers. TCRdb reanalysed the PCR reads using MiXCR and keeps one entry per CDR3 protein. The data hold about 500,000 distinct CDR3 sequences, with 30% to 35% observed a single time. Material: PBMCs from the stem cell graft donor, obtained from the stem cell graft. These receptors were collected from a human donor who donated a stem cell graft to a child with aplastic anemia.

The chain uses TRBV5-5 and TRBJ2-3, with no clear D. Germline CDR1 is SGHKS and CDR2 is YYEKEE (reference sequence). The CDR3 is 16 amino acids. The V end lost 0 bases, the J end lost 2 bases, and 13 bases lay between the germline ends. The CDR3 bases are TGTGCCAGCAGCTTGGCCACTGGCTACTACACAGATACGCAGTATTTT. It encodes CASSLATGYYTDTQYF.

This clonotype was found a few times. The V call is TRBV29-1, the J call TRBJ2-3; 11 bases line up with TRBD2. Germline lookup yields CDR1 SQVTM and CDR2 ANQGSEA. V lost 4 bases, J lost 3 bases, and 15 bases stayed unmatched. This CDR3 region has 18 residues. The CDR3 DNA reads as TGCAGCGTTGGGACATTAAACGCGGGACTAGCGGAAACAGATACGCAGTATTTT. This sequence encodes CSVGTLNAGLAETDTQYF.

The CDR3 DNA follows: TGCGCCAGCAGCCAAGATGGACAGAGCAATGAGCAGTTCTTC. Its protein is CASSQDGQSNEQFF. The rearrangement joins TRBV4-3 to TRBJ2-1; possibly TRBD1 for D (6 bases). The CDR3 is 14 amino acids. V shed 0 bases and J shed 6 bases, with 9 bases lying between them. Germline lookup yields CDR1 LGHNA and CDR2 YSLEER.

This clonotype was observed a few times. V usage is TRBV7-9 and J usage is TRBJ2-3; D possibly corresponds to TRBD1 (6 bases). CDR3 length equals 17 residues. Germline V gives CDR1 SEHNR, CDR2 FQNEAQ (reference sequence). With 1 base removed from V and 4 bases from J, the gap between germline ends came to 18 bases. CDR3 nucleotides: TGTGCCAGCAGCTTAGTGGGACACTTCCGAGAGGCAGATACGCAGTATTTT. Translating gives CASSLVGHFREADTQYF.

The chain is built from TRBV19 and TRBJ2-7, with 8 bases lining up with TRBD2. This CDR3 is built from 13 residues. Germline CDR1 and CDR2: LNHDA and SQIVND (reference sequence). V gave up 3 bases and J gave up 3 bases; unmatched junction bases: 1. CDR3 loop: CASSITSGYEQYV. Here the CDR3 DNA reads TGTGCCAGTAGTATCACTAGCGGCTACGAGCAGTACGTC.

This clonotype turned up a few times. V and J are TRBV29-1 and TRBJ2-2; D possibly corresponds to TRBD1 (6 bases). This CDR3 spans 13 amino acids. Germline lookup yields CDR1 SQVTM and CDR2 ANQGSEA. Between the trimmed V and J ends, which lost 3 bases and 6 bases, there was a span of 11 bases. CDR3 nucleotides: TGCAGCGTTGACTCAGGGGTGGCCGGGGAGCTGTTTTTT. This sequence encodes CSVDSGVAGELFF.

This clonotype was observed a few times. The V call is TRBV4-3, the J call TRBJ2-1; TRBD2 agrees at 11 bases. V dropped 4 bases and J dropped 0; count of bases not matched to a gene: 11. Germline CDR1 is LGHNA and CDR2 is YSLEER. The CDR3 length is 19 residues. In DNA form, the CDR3 reads TGCGCCAGCAGCCCTCTCGGTAGCGGGAGGGTTAGCTCCTACAATGAGCAGTTCTTC. This encodes CASSPLGSGRVSSYNEQFF.

This clonotype was seen a few times. This CDR3 reads CASSLAGGAKNIQYF. The CDR3 DNA follows: TGTGCCAGCAGTTTAGCGGGTGGAGCCAAAAACATTCAGTACTTC. V usage is TRBV12-3 or TRBV12-4 and J usage is TRBJ2-4; no clear D. V was clipped by 0 bases and J by 0 bases, with 6 bases between them. The CDR3 is 15 residues long.

V gene TRBV12-5 combines with J gene TRBJ2-1; TRBD1 is a possible D gene (5 bases). Trimming removed 0 bases at V and 4 bases at J, with 25 bases between. The CDR3 contains 20 residues. Germline V lookup: CDR1 LGHNT, CDR2 FRNRAP. CDR3 region: CASGLVLTGVYPDTYNEQFF. DNA for the CDR3: TGTGCTAGTGGTTTGGTTCTTACAGGAGTATACCCTGACACGTACAATGAGCAGTTCTTC.

At least ten counts were recorded for this clonotype. The chain uses TRBV6-1 and TRBJ2-7, with 8 bases aligning to TRBD2. Germline CDR1 and CDR2: MNHNS and SASEGT. The trim removed 2 bases at V and 7 bases at J, leaving 4 bases unmatched. The CDR3 runs 13 residues. The CDR3, as DNA: TGTGCCAGCAGTGAACTAGCGGGCCGGGAGCAGTACTTC. Amino acids: CASSELAGREQYF.

This rearrangement joins TRBV12-3 or TRBV12-4 to TRBJ2-3; D may be TRBD2 (6 bases). The CDR3 contains 14 residues. The V and J ends lost 6 bases and 3 bases respectively, with 13 bases between them. CDR3 in DNA: TGTGCCAGCAGACGGCGGGATCCGACAGATACGCAGTATTTT. The encoded protein is CASRRRDPTDTQYF.

The chain carries TRBV4-3 and TRBJ2-1; TRBD1 matches at 10 bases. V was pared by 3 bases and J by 9 bases, with 14 bases of the junction left unmatched. The CDR3 covers 17 residues. CDR1 is LGHNA and CDR2 is YSLEER in the germline V gene. This CDR3 reads CASSHDGSGTGAGEQFF. CDR3 DNA sequence: TGCGCCAGCAGCCATGATGGTTCCGGGACAGGGGCGGGTGAGCAGTTCTTC.

This clonotype was seen more than once but under ten times. J is TRBJ2-3 and V is TRBV27; TRBD2 matches 12 bases. The CDR3 runs 17 residues. Trimming took 3 bases from V and 4 from J; bases not matched to a gene: 8. Germline assignment: CDR1 MNHEY and CDR2 SMNVEV (reference sequence). Written as DNA, the CDR3 is TGTGCCAGCAGTTTCCAACGACTAGCGGGAGCCCCAGATACGCAGTATTTT. It codes for CASSFQRLAGAPDTQYF.

The chain combines TRBV20-1 with TRBJ1-1; D is undetermined. V was cut by 2 bases and J by 8 bases, with 18 bases left in between. The V gene's germline CDR1 is DFQATT and CDR2 SNEGSKA (reference sequence). CDR3 length equals 14 residues. As DNA, the CDR3 is TGCAGTGCTAGAAAGGTACAGATCGGTAGCGAAGCTTTCTTT. Its translation: CSARKVQIGSEAFF.

The chain carries TRBV12-3 or TRBV12-4 and TRBJ2-1; 10 nucleotides agree with TRBD2. CDR3 length: 17 amino acids. Unmatched junction bases numbered 13, after V lost 5 bases and J lost 6 bases. The CDR3 bases are TGTGCCAGCAGTCCGAACCCGGCTAGCGGGAGAGTCAATGAGCAGTTCTTC. This encodes CASSPNPASGRVNEQFF.

This clonotype was counted between two and nine times. The junction shows a germline mismatch at one end, possibly a read error. The rearrangement joins TRBV11-3 to TRBJ1-2, with D possibly being TRBD1 (5 bases). The CDR3 has 16 residues. In germline, CDR1 is SGHNT, CDR2 YENEEA. The CDR3 DNA is TGTGCCAGCAGCCTAGAGTCTGGGACCATTTCCTATGGCTACACCTTC. This sequence encodes CASSLESGTISYGYTF.

This chain joins TRBV20-1 and TRBJ1-5; perhaps TRBD1 as D (6 bases). CDR3 length equals 14 residues. Germline V gene data show CDR1 as DFQATT and CDR2 as SNEGSKA (reference sequence). Trimming removed 0 bases from V and 8 bases from J, with 14 bases in between. CDR3 DNA sequence: TGCAGTGCTAGAGATCCCAGGGGTGTTGAGCCCCAGCATTTT. Translation gives CSARDPRGVEPQHF.

The rearrangement uses TRBV18 and TRBJ2-2; D uncertain. V lost 2 bases and J lost 1, with 2 bases in between. Germline V gene sequence: CDR1 KGHSH, CDR2 LQKENI. This CDR3 has 13 amino acids. The CDR3 DNA reads TGTGCCAGCTCACCAGTGAACACCGGGGAGCTGTTTTTT. Protein product: CASSPVNTGELFF. Full variable domain (missing parts from reference TRBV18 and TRBJ2-2): NAGVMQNPRHLVRRRGQEARLRCSPMKGHSHVYWYRQLPEEGLKFMVYLQKENIIDESGMPKERFSAEFPKEGPSILRIQQVVRGDSAAYFCASSPVNTGELFFGEGSRLTVL.

The V call is TRBV11-2, the J call TRBJ1-2; D unclear. The CDR3 extends over 13 amino acids. V lost 0 bases and J 8 bases, leaving 10 bases between the germline ends. Per the germline V gene, CDR1 is SGHAT and CDR2 is FQNNGV. DNA of the CDR3: TGTGCCAGCAGCTTAGACCCCCAGAGGGGCTACACCTTC. Protein: CASSLDPQRGYTF.

In this sample, this clonotype turned up once. J is TRBJ1-1 and V is TRBV7-8, with 11 bases identical to TRBD1. There are 16 residues in the CDR3. Germline V gene data show CDR1 as SGHVS and CDR2 as FQNEAQ. V lost 4 bases to trimming and J lost 4 bases; unmatched junction nucleotides: 8. In DNA, the CDR3 is TGTGCCAGCAGCTCCGGGACAGGGGGGAGCGGCACTGAAGCTTTCTTT. Translating gives CASSSGTGGSGTEAFF.

This sequence joins TRBV29-1 and TRBJ1-6; the match to TRBD1 covers 8 bases. Looked up from germline, CDR1 is SQVTM and CDR2 is ANQGSEA. The CDR3 is made up of 13 amino acids. The J segment lost 10 bases and the V segment lost 5 bases, leaving 7 bases of the junction unmatched. The CDR3 nucleotides read TGCAGCGTTCAGGGGGCGGACGGATCACCCCTCCACTTT. The encoded protein is CSVQGADGSPLHF.

The rearrangement joins TRBV7-8 to TRBJ1-4; TRBD1 agrees at 9 bases. The CDR3 is made up of 15 amino acids. CDR1 and CDR2 (germline): SGHVS, FQNEAQ. Trimming at V came to 5 bases and at J to 3 bases, leaving 4 bases not matched to a gene. CDR3 bases: TGTGCCAGCAGCATTTACAGGGGGCCTAATGAAAAACTGTTTTTT. Translating gives CASSIYRGPNEKLFF.

The chain couples TRBV7-2 to TRBJ2-1; TRBD1 matches 7 bases. This CDR3 region has 16 residues. Trimming took 2 bases from V and 0 from J; bases not matched to a gene: 4. CDR1 and CDR2 (germline): SGHTA, FQGNSA. As DNA, the CDR3 is TGTGCCAGCAGCTTAAGGGGGCCGGCCTCCTACAATGAGCAGTTCTTC. This gives the protein CASSLRGPASYNEQFF. Looking up the rest from reference TRBV7-2 and TRBJ2-1 gives the full variable domain: GAGVSQSPSNKVTEKGKDVELRCDPISGHTALYWYRQSLGQGLEFLIYFQGNSAPDKSGLPSDRFSAERTGGSVSTLTIQRTQQEDSAVYLCASSLRGPASYNEQFFGPGTRLTVL.

The V call is TRBV28, the J call TRBJ2-7, with a tentative D call TRBD1 (7 bases). The ends were cut back, 3 bases at V and 2 bases at J, with 14 bases in the middle. Germline lookup yields CDR1 MDHEN and CDR2 SYDVKM. There are 15 residues in the CDR3. CDR3 residues: CASSFQGGRPYEQYF. The CDR3 nucleotides are TGTGCCAGCAGTTTTCAGGGGGGAAGGCCCTACGAGCAGTACTTC.

This clonotype was picked up a small number of times. This rearrangement joins TRBV5-6 to TRBJ1-1; D remains ambiguous. The CDR3 loop spans 14 amino acids. CDR1 and CDR2 (germline): SGHDT, YYEEEE. The ends were cut back, 0 bases at V and 1 base at J, with 7 bases in the middle. The DNA of the CDR3 is TGTGCCAGCAGCTTGGCCTTACAGAACACTGAAGCTTTCTTT. Protein sequence: CASSLALQNTEAFF.

This chain links TRBV7-2 with TRBJ2-1, with 9 bases that match TRBD2. The CDR3 has 15 residues. Germline CDR1 and CDR2: SGHTA and FQGNSA. The J segment lost 1 base and the V segment lost 7 bases, leaving 5 bases of the junction unmatched. The CDR3 DNA reads TGTGCCAGCAAGATGGCGGGAGGGTCCTACAATGAGCAGTTCTTC. Amino acids: CASKMAGGSYNEQFF.

This clonotype was detected only a few times. The rearrangement joins TRBV27 to TRBJ2-3; D remains ambiguous. V was trimmed by 2 bases and J by 2 bases, leaving 11 bases between them. Per the germline V gene, CDR1 is MNHEY and CDR2 is SMNVEV (reference sequence). This CDR3 region has 15 residues. CDR3 amino acids: CASSLVAGITDTQYF. CDR3 DNA: TGTGCCAGCAGTTTAGTCGCCGGAATCACAGATACGCAGTATTTT.

A single count supports this clonotype. The chain has TRBV6-2 or TRBV6-3 and TRBJ2-7; TRBD1 might be the D (5 bases). Trimming pared 7 bases from V and 2 bases from J, leaving 12 bases between. Germline V CDR1 and CDR2: MNHEY, SVGEGT. The CDR3 contains 13 residues. The CDR3 DNA is TGTGCCAGCACCCTGGTAGGGGCCTACGAGCAGTACTTC. This codes for CASTLVGAYEQYF.

V gene TRBV6-5 combines with J gene TRBJ2-7; TRBD1 matches 10 bases. Germline CDR1 is MNHEY and CDR2 is SVGAGI. J was trimmed by 3 bases and V by 3 bases; bases with no gene match: 11. The CDR3 runs to 17 residues. CDR3 sequence: CASSYSPGTGERYEQYF. CDR3 in DNA: TGTGCCAGCAGTTATTCTCCCGGGACAGGGGAGCGCTACGAGCAGTACTTC.

The chain recombines TRBV11-2 with TRBJ1-4; D uncertain. V lost 4 bases, J lost 0 bases, and 9 bases lay in between. This CDR3 region has 15 residues. Germline V gene sequence: CDR1 SGHAT, CDR2 FQNNGV. CDR3 sequence reads: CASSSLLATNEKLFF. CDR3 sequence (DNA): TGTGCCAGCAGCTCTCTCCTGGCAACTAATGAAAAACTGTTTTTT.

The chain employs TRBV6-1 and TRBJ1-4; 7 bases agree with TRBD1. This CDR3 has 15 amino acids. Germline V gene lookup returns CDR1 MNHNS and CDR2 SASEGT. J gave up 7 bases and V 6 bases, and 11 bases lay outside the gene matches. CDR3 region: CASRTSRGGSEKLFF. The CDR3 DNA follows: TGTGCCAGCAGGACGTCTAGAGGGGGCAGTGAAAAACTGTTTTTT.

The genes are TRBV18 and TRBJ2-5, with D perhaps matching TRBD1 or TRBD2 (5 bases each). CDR1 is KGHSH, CDR2 LQKENI, per germline. The V and J ends lost 1 base and 1 base respectively, with 10 bases between them. The CDR3 is 15 amino acids. The DNA for the CDR3 is TGTGCCAGCTCACCACAGGCAGGGACCCAAGAGACCCAGTACTTC. Protein sequence: CASSPQAGTQETQYF.